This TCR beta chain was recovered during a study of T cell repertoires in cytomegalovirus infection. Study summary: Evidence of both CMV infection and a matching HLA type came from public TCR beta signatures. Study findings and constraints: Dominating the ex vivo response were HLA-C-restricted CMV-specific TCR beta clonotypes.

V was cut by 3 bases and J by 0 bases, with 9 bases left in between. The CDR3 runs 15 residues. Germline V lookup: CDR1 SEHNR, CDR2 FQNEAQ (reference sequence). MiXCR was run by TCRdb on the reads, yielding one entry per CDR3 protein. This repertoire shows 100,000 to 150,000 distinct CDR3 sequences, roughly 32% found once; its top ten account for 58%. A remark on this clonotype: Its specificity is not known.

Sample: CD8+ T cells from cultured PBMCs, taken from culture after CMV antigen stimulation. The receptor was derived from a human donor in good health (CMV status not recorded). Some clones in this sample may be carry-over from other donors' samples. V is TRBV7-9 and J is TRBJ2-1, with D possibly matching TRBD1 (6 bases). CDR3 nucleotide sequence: TGTGCCAGCAGCTTGGAAGGGGGCTCCTACAATGAGCAGTTCTTC. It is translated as CASSLEGGSYNEQFF.